This T cell receptor beta chain was sequenced in a study of radiation and T cells in renal cell carcinoma. The repertoire was sequenced with immunoSEQ multiplex PCR; TCRdb's copy has only in-frame clones and lacks some. This table holds under 20,000 clones, approximately 62% found once. Treatment described: 15 Gy SBRT to primary tumor, nephrectomy 4 weeks later. The junction had 6 bases not matched to a gene; V was cut back by 7 bases and J by 2 bases. Germline V gives CDR1 GTSNPN, CDR2 SVGIG (reference sequence). The CDR3 length is 14 residues. The J gene is TRBJ2-4, the V gene TRBV30, with 9 bases that match TRBD1. The sequences come from tumor tissue, collected from a patient whose treatment included radiotherapy and nephrectomy. The clonotype was recovered from a woman in her 70s with renal cell carcinoma. The CDR3 DNA follows: TGTGCCTCGCGGACAGGGGAGTCCAAAAACATTCAGTACTTC. It encodes CASRTGESKNIQYF.